This T cell receptor beta chain stems from a study of T-cell memory formation after mild COVID-19. This clonotype has more than one count but fewer than ten. TCRdb processed the 5' RACE reads anew with MiXCR; each CDR3 protein has one entry. The sample gives around 140,000 distinct CDR3 sequences, about 25% of which show up once; about 24% is in the top ten. CDR3 length equals 18 residues. CDR1 and CDR2 from the germline V gene are MNHNS and SASEGT. V dropped 2 bases and J dropped 5 bases, with 22 bases sitting between them. The sequence came from an adult woman who had mild COVID-19 (a few samples of this study predate the infection). Cell type and time point are not known. The V call is TRBV6-1, the J call TRBJ1-5; possible D gene TRBD1, 5 bases. The specimen sequenced was PBMCs or a T cell subset sorted from them (not recorded which). The CDR3 here is CASSETLWGNEADQPQHF. The CDR3 coding sequence is TGTGCCAGCAGTGAAACCCTGTGGGGGAACGAGGCAGATCAGCCCCAGCATTTT.